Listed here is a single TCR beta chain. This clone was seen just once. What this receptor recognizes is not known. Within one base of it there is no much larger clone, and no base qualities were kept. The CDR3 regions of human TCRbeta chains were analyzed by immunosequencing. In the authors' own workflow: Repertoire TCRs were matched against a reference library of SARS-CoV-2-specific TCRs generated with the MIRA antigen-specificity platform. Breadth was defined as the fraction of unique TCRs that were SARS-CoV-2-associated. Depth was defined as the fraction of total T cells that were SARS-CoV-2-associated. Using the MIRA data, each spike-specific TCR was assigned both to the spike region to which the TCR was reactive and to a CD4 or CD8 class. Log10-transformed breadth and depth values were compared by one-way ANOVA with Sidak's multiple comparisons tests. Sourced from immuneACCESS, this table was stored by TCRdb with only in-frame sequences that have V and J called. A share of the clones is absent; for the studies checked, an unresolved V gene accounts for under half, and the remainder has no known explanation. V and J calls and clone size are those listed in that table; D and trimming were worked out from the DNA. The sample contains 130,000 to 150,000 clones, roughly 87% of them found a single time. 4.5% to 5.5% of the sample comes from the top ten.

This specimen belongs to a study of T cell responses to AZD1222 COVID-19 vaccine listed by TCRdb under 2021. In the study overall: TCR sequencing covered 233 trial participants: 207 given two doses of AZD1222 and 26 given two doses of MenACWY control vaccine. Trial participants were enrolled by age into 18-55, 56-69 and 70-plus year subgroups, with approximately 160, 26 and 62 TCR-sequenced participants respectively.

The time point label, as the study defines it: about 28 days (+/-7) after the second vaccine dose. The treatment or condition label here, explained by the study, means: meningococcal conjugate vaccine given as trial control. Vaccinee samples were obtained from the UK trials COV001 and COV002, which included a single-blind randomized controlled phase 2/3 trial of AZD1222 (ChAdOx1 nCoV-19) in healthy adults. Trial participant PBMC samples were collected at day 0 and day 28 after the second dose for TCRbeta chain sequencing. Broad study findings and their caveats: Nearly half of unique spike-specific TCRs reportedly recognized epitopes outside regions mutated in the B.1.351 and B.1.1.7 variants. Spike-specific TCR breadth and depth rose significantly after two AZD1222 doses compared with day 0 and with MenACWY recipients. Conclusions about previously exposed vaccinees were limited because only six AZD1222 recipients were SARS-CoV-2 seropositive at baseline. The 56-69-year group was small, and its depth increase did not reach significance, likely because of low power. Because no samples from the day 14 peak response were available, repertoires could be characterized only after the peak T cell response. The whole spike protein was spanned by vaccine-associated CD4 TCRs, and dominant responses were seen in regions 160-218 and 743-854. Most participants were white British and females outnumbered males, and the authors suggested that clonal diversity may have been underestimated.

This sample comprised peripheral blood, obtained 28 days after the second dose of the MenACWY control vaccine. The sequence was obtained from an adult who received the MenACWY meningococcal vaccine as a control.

The bases are TGCGCCAGCAGCCAAGAAGGAGGGTTTCGGCAGCCCCAGCATTTT. Its amino acids are CASSQEGGFRQPQHF. The chain is encoded by TRBV4-1 joined to TRBJ1-5, with the D gene too uncertain to name. The CDR3, cysteine through phenylalanine, is 15 amino acids long. CDR3 DNA only is kept here, 45 bases in frame from base 1. The germline V gene gives CDR1 as MGHRA and CDR2 as YSYEKL. V lost 0 bases and J lost 7 bases; the stretch between them is 13 bases long.